Below, one TCR beta chain is given with its context. Its antigen is currently unknown. The source of the sample is a study of cytomegalovirus exposure and HLA in healthy donors. About the study: Counted in an early data release were about 85 million unique TCRs from HLA-typed donors. Regarding the study as a whole: The HLA-A and HLA-B alleles of most subjects were reportedly predicted accurately from TCR beta sequences. Associated with HLA alleles at 0.05 false discovery rate in a later analysis were 16,951 TCR beta sequences. The number of N-insertions in an Asian-associated ancestry cluster was reportedly below the roughly 660-donor mean in a later analysis.

The PCR contained 60 Vbeta and 13 Jbeta primers. Measured with immunoSEQ multiplex PCR; TCRdb has only the in-frame clones, and not every one. Of some 190,000 clones listed, about 77% are singletons. The length of the CDR3 is 14 residues. V shed 4 bases and J shed 1 base, with 12 bases lying between them. Germline loops: CDR1 SGHDT, CDR2 YYEEEE. The source is a young man in good health and CMV-seropositive. Sequenced sample: PBMCs. V usage is TRBV5-6 and J usage is TRBJ2-7, with D maybe TRBD1 (6 bases). CDR3 region: CASSPLGASYEQYF. The CDR3 bases are TGTGCCAGCAGCCCCTTGGGGGCATCCTACGAGCAGTACTTC.